A selection of T cell receptor beta chains follows, all from one sample in a study of OX40 agonist ivuxolimab in advanced cancers. Profiled with immunoSEQ multiplex PCR; TCRdb holds only in-frame clones, not every one. The repertoire includes around 60,000 clones, around nine tenths of them detected once, and more than 0.55% sits in the top ten. The starting material was CD4+ or CD8+ T cells sorted from blood, obtained in a trial of the OX40 agonist ivuxolimab. The source of these receptors is an adult with an advanced solid tumor such as melanoma, head and neck, liver or kidney cancer. CDR3s include the opening cysteine and the closing phenylalanine or tryptophan. A D gene is named only where the DNA matches it firmly. Clone sizes are given selectively: once, few, many, or a class where the clone is expanded.

V gene	J gene	D gene	clone size	CDR3 protein	CDR3 DNA
TRBV6-1	TRBJ1-1	NA	once	CASTTWGMNTEAFF	TGTGCCAGCACTACGTGGGGGATGAACACTGAAGCTTTCTTT
TRBV6-6	TRBJ1-6	NA	NA	CASSSGQNSPLHF	TGTGCCAGCAGTTCCGGACAGAATTCACCCCTCCACTTT
TRBV6-1	TRBJ2-5	NA	few	CASRGGLGETQYF	TGTGCCAGCAGAGGTGGATTGGGAGAGACCCAGTACTTC
TRBV4-1	TRBJ1-2	NA	NA	CASSQEGQVYGYTF	TGCGCCAGCAGCCAAGAAGGTCAGGTCTATGGCTACACCTTC
TRBV6-5	TRBJ1-5	TRBD1	NA	CASSRGGAGNQPQHF	TGTGCCAGCAGCAGGGGGGGCGCGGGCAATCAGCCCCAGCATTTT
TRBV6-6	TRBJ2-7	TRBD1	NA	CASSYSPGQGGEQYF	TGTGCCAGCAGTTACTCCCCGGGACAGGGGGGGGAGCAGTACTTC
TRBV27	TRBJ1-4	NA	NA	CASSTPLGGNEKLFF	TGTGCCAGCAGTACCCCTCTAGGGGGTAATGAAAAACTGTTTTTT
TRBV7-9	TRBJ2-3	TRBD2	NA	CASSLLAGGSTDTQYF	TGTGCCAGCAGCTTATTAGCGGGAGGGAGCACAGATACGCAGTATTTT
TRBV25-1	TRBJ2-2	NA	NA	CASSSGWVTGELFF	TGTGCCAGCAGTTCGGGCTGGGTCACCGGGGAGCTGTTTTTT
TRBV7-6	TRBJ1-3	NA	NA	CASSPTDAGNTIYF	TGTGCCAGCAGCCCGACAGATGCAGGAAACACCATATATTTT
TRBV29-1	TRBJ1-2	NA	NA	CSVVGDGGYTF	TGCAGCGTTGTGGGCGACGGGGGCTACACCTTC
TRBV5-1	TRBJ2-5	NA	NA	CASSIGLLETQYF	TGCGCCAGCAGCATTGGGTTGCTGGAGACCCAGTACTTC
TRBV9	TRBJ1-2	NA	NA	CASSVEPGLVSGYTF	TGTGCCAGCAGCGTAGAACCAGGCCTTGTAAGCGGCTACACCTTC
TRBV7-2	TRBJ2-7	NA	NA	CASSLIWTAAYEQYF	TGTGCCAGCAGCTTAATTTGGACAGCTGCCTACGAGCAGTACTTC
TRBV29-1	TRBJ2-5	NA	NA	CSVEVVVQETQYF	TGCAGCGTTGAAGTAGTCGTCCAAGAGACCCAGTACTTC
TRBV11-2	TRBJ2-7	NA	NA	CASSLDFQGTYEQYF	TGTGCCAGCAGCTTAGATTTTCAGGGAACCTACGAGCAGTACTTC
TRBV6-6	TRBJ2-5	NA	once	CASSYSEGRETQYF	TGTGCCAGCAGTTACTCGGAAGGGAGGGAGACCCAGTACTTC
TRBV6-5	TRBJ1-5	NA	NA	CASSKRGGDTQPQHF	TGTGCCAGCTCCAAACGGGGGGGGGACACTCAGCCCCAGCATTTT
TRBV28	TRBJ2-7	TRBD2	NA	CASSFLTGGPYEQYF	TGTGCCAGCAGTTTCCTGACGGGAGGGCCCTACGAGCAGTACTTC
TRBV9	TRBJ2-3	NA	NA	CASSVEGGRSTDTQYF	TGTGCCAGCAGCGTAGAGGGTGGGAGGAGCACAGATACGCAGTATTTT
TRBV18	TRBJ2-7	TRBD2	NA	CASSPQAGRVGEQYF	TGTGCCAGCTCACCTCAAGCGGGAAGGGTAGGCGAGCAGTACTTC
TRBV7-3	TRBJ2-2	NA	few	CASSLIIGGELFF	TGTGCCAGCAGCTTAATTATTGGCGGGGAGCTGTTTTTT
TRBV30	TRBJ2-5	TRBD1	once	CAWSGDRDQETQYF	TGTGCCTGGAGTGGTGACAGGGATCAAGAGACCCAGTACTTC
TRBV28	TRBJ1-1	NA	NA	CASSSGTGSAFF	TGTGCCAGCAGTTCAGGAACAGGGTCGGCTTTCTTT
TRBV29-1	TRBJ1-2	TRBD1	NA	CSAGQGHYGYTF	TGCAGCGCAGGACAGGGTCACTATGGCTACACCTTC